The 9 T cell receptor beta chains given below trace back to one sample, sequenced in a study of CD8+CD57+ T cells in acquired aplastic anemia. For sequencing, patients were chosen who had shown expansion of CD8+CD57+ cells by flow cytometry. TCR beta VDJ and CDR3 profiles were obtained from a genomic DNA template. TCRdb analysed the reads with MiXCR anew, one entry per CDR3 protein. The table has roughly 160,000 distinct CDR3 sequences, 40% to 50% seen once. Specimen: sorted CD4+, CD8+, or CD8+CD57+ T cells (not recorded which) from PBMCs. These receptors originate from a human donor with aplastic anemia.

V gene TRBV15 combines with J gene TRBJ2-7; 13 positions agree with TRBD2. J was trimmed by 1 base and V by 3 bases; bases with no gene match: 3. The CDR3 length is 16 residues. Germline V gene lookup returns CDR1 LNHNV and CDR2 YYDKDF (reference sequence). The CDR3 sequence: CATSSPGLAGSYEQYF. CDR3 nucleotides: TGTGCCACCAGCAGTCCGGGACTAGCGGGATCCTACGAGCAGTACTTC.

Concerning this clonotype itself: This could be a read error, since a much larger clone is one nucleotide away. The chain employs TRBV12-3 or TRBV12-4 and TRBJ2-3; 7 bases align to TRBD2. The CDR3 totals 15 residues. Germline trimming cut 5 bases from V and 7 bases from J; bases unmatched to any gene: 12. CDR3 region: CASSPTGTILHTQYF. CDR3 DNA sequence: TGTGCCAGCAGTCCAACCGGGACTATCCTTCATACGCAGTATTTT.

The CDR3: CSTETAGALYNEQFF. CDR3 bases: TGCAGTACTGAGACAGCGGGGGCCTTATACAATGAGCAGTTCTTC. The chain is built from TRBV20-1 and TRBJ2-1; 8 bases align to TRBD2. Germline CDR1 DFQATT, CDR2 SNEGSKA (reference sequence). Unmatched junction bases numbered 13, after V lost 8 bases and J lost 4 bases. The CDR3 consists of 15 residues.

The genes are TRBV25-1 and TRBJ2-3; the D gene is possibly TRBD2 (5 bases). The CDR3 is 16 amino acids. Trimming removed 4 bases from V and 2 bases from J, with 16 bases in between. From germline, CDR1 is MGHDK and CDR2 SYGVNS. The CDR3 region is CASSGRGRWDTDTQYF. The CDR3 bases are TGTGCCAGCAGTGGACGAGGGAGATGGGACACAGATACGCAGTATTTT.

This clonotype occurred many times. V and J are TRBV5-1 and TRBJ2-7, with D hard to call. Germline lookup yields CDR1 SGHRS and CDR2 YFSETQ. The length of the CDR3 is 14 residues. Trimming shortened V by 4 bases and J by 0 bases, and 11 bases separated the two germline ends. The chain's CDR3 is CASSTSDNSYEQYF. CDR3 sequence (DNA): TGCGCCAGCAGCACATCCGACAACTCCTACGAGCAGTACTTC.

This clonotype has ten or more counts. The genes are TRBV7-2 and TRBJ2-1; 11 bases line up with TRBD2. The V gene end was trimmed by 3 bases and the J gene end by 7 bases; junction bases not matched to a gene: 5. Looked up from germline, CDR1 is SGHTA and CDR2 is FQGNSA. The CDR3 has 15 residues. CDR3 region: CASSFTGTSGNEQFF. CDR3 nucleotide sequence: TGTGCCAGCAGCTTCACCGGGACTAGCGGAAATGAGCAGTTCTTC. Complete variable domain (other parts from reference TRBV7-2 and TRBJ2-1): GAGVSQSPSNKVTEKGKDVELRCDPISGHTALYWYRQSLGQGLEFLIYFQGNSAPDKSGLPSDRFSAERTGGSVSTLTIQRTQQEDSAVYLCASSFTGTSGNEQFFGPGTRLTVL.

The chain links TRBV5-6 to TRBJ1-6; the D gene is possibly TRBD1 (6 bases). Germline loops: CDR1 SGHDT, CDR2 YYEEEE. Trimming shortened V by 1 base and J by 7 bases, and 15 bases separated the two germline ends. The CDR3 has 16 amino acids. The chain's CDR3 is CASSLRGTGRNSPLHF. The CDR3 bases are TGTGCCAGCAGCTTGAGGGGGACGGGAAGGAATTCACCCCTCCACTTT.

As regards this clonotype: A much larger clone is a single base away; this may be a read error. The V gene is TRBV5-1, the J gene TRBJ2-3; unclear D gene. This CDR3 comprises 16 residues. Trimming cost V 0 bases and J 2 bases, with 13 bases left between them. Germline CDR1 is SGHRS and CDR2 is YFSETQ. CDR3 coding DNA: TGCGCCAGCAGCTTGGCCCACCCGGGCGCCACAGATACGCAGTATTTT. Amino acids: CASSLAHPGATDTQYF.

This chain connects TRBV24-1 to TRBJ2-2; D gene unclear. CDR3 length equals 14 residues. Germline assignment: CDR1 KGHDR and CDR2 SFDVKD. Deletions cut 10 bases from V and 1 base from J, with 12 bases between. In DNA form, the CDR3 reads TGTGCCACTTCCGGGCAGGAGAACACCGGGGAGCTGTTTTTT. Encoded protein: CATSGQENTGELFF.